The 2 T cell receptor beta chains below all came from one sample that was sequenced in a study of blood T cell repertoires in COVID-19. The repertoire was sequenced with immunoSEQ multiplex PCR; TCRdb's copy has only in-frame clones and lacks some. The sample lists 200,000 to 300,000 clones, around 84% seen once, with about 7.1% in the top ten. Source material: peripheral blood. These receptors were obtained from a woman between 65 and 79 years old with active or convalescent COVID-19.

This clone was counted once. The J gene is TRBJ1-5, the V gene TRBV28; D is unclear. CDR3 length: 13 amino acids. The V end lost 2 bases, the J end lost 5 bases, and 7 bases lay between the germline ends. CDR1 and CDR2 (germline): MDHEN, SYDVKM. CDR3 DNA: TGTGCCAGCAGTTTAAGTAGATATCAGCCCCAGCATTTT. This gives the protein CASSLSRYQPQHF. The variable domain in full, completed from reference TRBV28 and TRBJ1-5, reads DVKVTQSSRYLVKRTGEKVFLECVQDMDHENMFWYRQDPGLGLRLIYFSYDVKMKEKGDIPEGYSVSREKKERFSLILESASTNQTSMYLCASSLSRYQPQHFGDGTRLSIL.

V and J are TRBV11-3 and TRBJ2-1; D is perhaps TRBD1 (6 bases). Trimming cost V 3 bases and J 6 bases, with 12 bases left between them. Germline CDR1 SGHNT, CDR2 YENEEA. This CDR3 has 14 amino acids. Here the CDR3 reads CASSLGRGSNEQFF. CDR3 DNA: TGTGCCAGCAGCTTGGGAAGGGGGAGCAATGAGCAGTTCTTC. Based on the CDR3 plus reference TRBV11-3 and TRBJ2-1, the full variable domain is EAGVVQSPRYKIIEKKQPVAFWCNPISGHNTLYWYLQNLGQGPELLIRYENEEAVDDSQLPKDRFSAERLKGVDSTLKIQPAELGDSAVYLCASSLGRGSNEQFFGPGTRLTVL.